This T cell receptor beta chain emerged from a study of T cell changes during pregnancy in multiple sclerosis. Libraries were prepared by immunoSEQ multiplex PCR; TCRdb keeps only in-frame clonotypes and omits some of them. Of roughly 40,000 clones in the sample, roughly nine tenths were seen once. The CDR3 totals 14 residues. Between the trimmed V and J ends, which lost 3 bases and 3 bases, there was a span of 9 bases. The germline V gene encodes CDR1 MDHEN and CDR2 SYDVKM. The material sequenced was CD8+ T cells from peripheral blood mononuclear cells, taken before pregnancy. The chain couples TRBV28 to TRBJ1-3; a possible D gene is TRBD1 (5 bases). This clonotype originated in a female donor with multiple sclerosis, enrolled in a pregnancy study. The CDR3 nucleotides are TGTGCCAGCAGTTTGGTGGGGCTTGGAAACACCATATATTTT. This encodes CASSLVGLGNTIYF.